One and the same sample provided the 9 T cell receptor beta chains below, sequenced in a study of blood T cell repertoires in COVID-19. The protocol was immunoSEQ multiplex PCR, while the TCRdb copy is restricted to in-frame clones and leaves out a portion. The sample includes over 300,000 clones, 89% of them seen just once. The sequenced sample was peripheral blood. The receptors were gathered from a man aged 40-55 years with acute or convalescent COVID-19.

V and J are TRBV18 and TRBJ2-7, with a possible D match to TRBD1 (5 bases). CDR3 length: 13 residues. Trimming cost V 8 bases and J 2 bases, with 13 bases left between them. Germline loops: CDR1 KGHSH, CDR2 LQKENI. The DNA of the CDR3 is TGTGCCAGCCAGGGTTCCGGAGCCTACGAGCAGTACTTC. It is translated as CASQGSGAYEQYF.

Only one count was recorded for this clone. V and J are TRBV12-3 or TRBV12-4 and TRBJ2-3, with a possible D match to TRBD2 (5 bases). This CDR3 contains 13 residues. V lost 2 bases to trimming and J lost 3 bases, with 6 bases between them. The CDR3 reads CASSLPGTDTQYF. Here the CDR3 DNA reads TGTGCCAGCAGTTTACCGGGGACAGATACGCAGTATTTT.

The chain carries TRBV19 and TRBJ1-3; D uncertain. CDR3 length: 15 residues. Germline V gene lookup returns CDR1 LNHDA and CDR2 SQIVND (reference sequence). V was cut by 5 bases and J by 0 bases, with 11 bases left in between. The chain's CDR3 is CASSLSFSSGNTIYF. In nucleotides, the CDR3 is TGTGCCAGTAGTTTGTCCTTTTCCTCTGGAAACACCATATATTTT.

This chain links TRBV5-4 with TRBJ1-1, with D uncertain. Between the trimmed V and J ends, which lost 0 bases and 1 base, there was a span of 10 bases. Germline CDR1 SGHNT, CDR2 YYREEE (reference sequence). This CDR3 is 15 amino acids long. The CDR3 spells CASSLGRNTNTEAFF. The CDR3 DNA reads TGTGCCAGCAGCTTGGGGCGGAATACGAACACTGAAGCTTTCTTT.

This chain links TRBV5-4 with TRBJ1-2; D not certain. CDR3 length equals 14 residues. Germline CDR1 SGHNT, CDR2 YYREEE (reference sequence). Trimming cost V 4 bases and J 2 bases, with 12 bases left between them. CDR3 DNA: TGTGCCAGCAGCCTCCGCCCTACCAACTATGGCTACACCTTC. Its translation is CASSLRPTNYGYTF.

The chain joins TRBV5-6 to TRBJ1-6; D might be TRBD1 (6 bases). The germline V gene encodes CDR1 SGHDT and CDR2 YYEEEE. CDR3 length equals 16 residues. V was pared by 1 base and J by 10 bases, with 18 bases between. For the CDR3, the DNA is TGTGCCAGCAGCTTGTGGGTACAGGGCTGGGGGTCACCCCTCCACTTT. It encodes CASSLWVQGWGSPLHF.

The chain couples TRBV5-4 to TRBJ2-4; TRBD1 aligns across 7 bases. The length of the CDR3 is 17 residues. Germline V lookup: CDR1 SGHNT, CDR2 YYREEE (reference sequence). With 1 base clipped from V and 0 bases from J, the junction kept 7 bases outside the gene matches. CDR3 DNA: TGTGCCAGCAGCTTGATAAAGGACAGGTTAGCCAAAAACATTCAGTACTTC. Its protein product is CASSLIKDRLAKNIQYF.

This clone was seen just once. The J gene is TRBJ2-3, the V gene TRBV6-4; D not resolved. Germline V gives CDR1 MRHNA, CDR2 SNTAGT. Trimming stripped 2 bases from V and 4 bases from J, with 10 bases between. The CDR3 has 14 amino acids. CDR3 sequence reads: CASSDGQTSDTQYF. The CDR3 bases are TGTGCCAGCAGTGACGGCCAGACTTCAGATACGCAGTATTTT.

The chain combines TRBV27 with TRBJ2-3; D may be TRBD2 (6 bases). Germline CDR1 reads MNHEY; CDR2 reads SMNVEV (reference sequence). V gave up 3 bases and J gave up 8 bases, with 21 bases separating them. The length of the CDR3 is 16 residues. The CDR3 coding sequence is TGTGCCAGCAGTTTGTGGGGGGTGGCAAGCTCGGGTACGCAGTATTTT. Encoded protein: CASSLWGVASSGTQYF.